Presented here are 30 T cell receptor beta chains from one specimen sequenced in a study of regulatory T cells in long-lasting Graves disease. Sequencing libraries for TCR beta were prepared with iRepertoire HTBI primers and Arm-PCR of CDR3 regions. MiXCR, run by TCRdb on the multiplex PCR reads, gives a single entry per CDR3 protein. The sample includes under 250,000 distinct CDR3 sequences, around 20% of them seen just once. Time point reported: newly diagnosed GD, antithyroid drugs for less than 3 months. PBMCs were the source of the RNA used for TCR sequencing. The sample consisted of peripheral blood mononuclear cells (PBMCs), taken at new diagnosis, from a patient treated with antithyroid drugs. The receptors originated from a female donor with Graves disease.

This clonotype showed up many times. The gene calls are TRBV20-1 and TRBJ2-3; either TRBD1 or TRBD2 may supply D (5 bases each). Germline loops: CDR1 DFQATT, CDR2 SNEGSKA (reference sequence). The CDR3 totals 13 residues. This CDR3 reads CSTEGTLGDTQYF. DNA for the CDR3: TGCTCCACTGAGGGGACCCTAGGAGATACGCAGTATTTT.

V usage is TRBV6-2 or TRBV6-3 and J usage is TRBJ2-2; 7 bases fit TRBD1. The junction had 6 bases not matched to a gene; V was cut back by 10 bases and J by 7 bases. The CDR3 is 12 amino acids. CDR1 MNHEY and CDR2 SVGEGT come from the germline V gene. CDR3 in amino acids: CATRRGRGELFF. The CDR3 DNA is TGTGCCACTCGTAGGGGGCGCGGGGAGCTGTTTTTT.

The chain uses TRBV10-3 and TRBJ2-2, with 9 bases aligning to TRBD1. This CDR3 has 14 amino acids. Germline V gene sequence: CDR1 ENHRY, CDR2 SYGVKD. The ends lost 3 bases at V and 6 bases at J; junction bases unmatched: 2. For the CDR3, the DNA is TGTGCCATCAGTGAACAGGGGGCCCCCGGGGAGCTGTTTTTT. This encodes CAISEQGAPGELFF.

This clonotype was seen at least ten times. The rearrangement uses TRBV30 and TRBJ2-7, with no clear D. V was shortened by 4 bases and J by 1 base, with 11 bases between the two germline ends. The CDR3 sequence is 13 residues long. From germline, CDR1 is GTSNPN and CDR2 SVGIG (reference sequence). In nucleotides, the CDR3 is TGTGCCTGGAATTTGGATCGGTCCTACGAGCAGTACTTC. Translation gives CAWNLDRSYEQYF.

Many counts were recorded for this clonotype. The V and J genes are TRBV6-1 and TRBJ2-7; D is unresolved. The length of the CDR3 is 13 residues. Trimming took off 7 bases at V and 0 bases at J, with 10 bases between the two ends. Germline lookup yields CDR1 MNHNS and CDR2 SASEGT. CDR3: CASMAARSYEQYF. The CDR3 nucleotides read TGTGCCAGCATGGCCGCCCGCTCCTACGAGCAGTACTTC.

The sample holds many counts of this clonotype. The chain links TRBV15 to TRBJ1-1, with TRBD1 as a possible D gene (5 bases). CDR1 is LNHNV, CDR2 YYDKDF, per germline (reference sequence). Between the trimmed V and J ends, which lost 6 bases and 7 bases, there was a span of 12 bases. The length of the CDR3 is 12 residues. CDR3 sequence reads: CATSSDRYEAFF. The CDR3 coding sequence is TGTGCCACCAGTTCCGACAGATATGAAGCTTTCTTT.

This clonotype was counted at least ten times. The chain is built from TRBV7-2 and TRBJ2-3; no clear D. This CDR3 contains 16 residues. Germline lookup yields CDR1 SGHTA and CDR2 FQGNSA. Trimming cost V 0 bases and J 0 bases, with 10 bases left between them. As DNA, the CDR3 is TGTGCCAGCAGCTTAGCGCGGCGGTCTAGCACAGATACGCAGTATTTT. It encodes CASSLARRSSTDTQYF.

This clonotype was picked up a small number of times. This chain joins TRBV28 and TRBJ1-2; TRBD1 is a possible D gene (5 bases). CDR1 is MDHEN and CDR2 is SYDVKM in the germline V gene. Trimming removed 3 bases at V and 8 bases at J, with 13 bases between. The CDR3 runs 13 residues. The CDR3 sequence: CASSLGEVSGYTF. CDR3 coding DNA: TGTGCCAGCAGTTTGGGGGAGGTATCCGGCTACACCTTC.

A remark on this clonotype: Since a much larger clone is just one base distant, this may be a read error. The chain recombines TRBV29-1 with TRBJ2-1; D might be TRBD1 (5 bases). CDR1 is SQVTM and CDR2 is ANQGSEA in the germline V gene. The V end lost 4 bases, the J end lost 0 bases, and 13 bases lay between the germline ends. This CDR3 has 15 residues. The CDR3 sequence: CSVGQGVGSYNEQFF. DNA of the CDR3: TGCAGCGTTGGCCAGGGCGTGGGCTCCTACAATGAGCAGTTCTTC.

This rearrangement joins TRBV6-2 or TRBV6-3 to TRBJ2-1; D is ambiguous. The CDR3 runs 14 residues. Per the germline V gene, CDR1 is MNHEY and CDR2 is SVGEGT. Deletions cut 7 bases from V and 4 bases from J, with 14 bases between. As DNA, the CDR3 is TGTGCCAGCATTCCGGGTTTAGAGTACAATGAGCAGTTCTTC. As protein: CASIPGLEYNEQFF.

As regards this clonotype: Sequence at one end of the junction differs from germline and may be a read error. J is TRBJ2-2 and V is TRBV6-5; 8 positions match TRBD2. Germline V gene sequence: CDR1 MNHEY, CDR2 SVGAGI. The CDR3 length is 17 residues. The CDR3 reads CASSYRPGGPDTGELLF. Here the CDR3 DNA reads TGTGCCAGCAGTTACCGACCGGGAGGGCCGGACACCGGGGAGCTGCTTTTT.

This clonotype was counted ten times or more. The chain links TRBV5-8 to TRBJ2-7; D may be TRBD1 (6 bases). The CDR3 consists of 15 residues. The V gene lost 4 bases and the J gene lost 2 bases, with 16 bases spanning the gap. From germline, CDR1 is SGHTS and CDR2 YDEGEE. The CDR3 loop is CASSGWTAKAYEQYF. For the CDR3, the DNA is TGTGCCAGCAGCGGATGGACAGCTAAAGCCTACGAGCAGTACTTC.

This clonotype was counted ten times or more. The chain recombines TRBV11-2 with TRBJ2-7, with 7 bases matching TRBD1. The germline V gene encodes CDR1 SGHAT and CDR2 FQNNGV. CDR3 length equals 14 residues. Unmatched junction bases numbered 10, after V lost 5 bases and J lost 6 bases. The CDR3 DNA reads as TGTGCCAGCAGCCGAGACAGGGTGGAACGCGAGCAGTACTTC. Translating gives CASSRDRVEREQYF.

This clonotype showed up many times. V usage is TRBV20-1 and J usage is TRBJ2-2; TRBD2 might be the D (7 bases). Germline V CDR1 and CDR2: DFQATT, SNEGSKA (reference sequence). The CDR3 runs to 13 residues. Trimming pared 4 bases from V and 7 bases from J, leaving 13 bases between. CDR3 nucleotide sequence: TGCAGTGCTAACCCGGGGGGCCACGGGGAGCTGTTTTTT. It encodes CSANPGGHGELFF.

The chain employs TRBV25-1 and TRBJ2-3; a weak D match, TRBD1 (5 bases). The length of the CDR3 is 14 residues. Germline loops: CDR1 MGHDK, CDR2 SYGVNS. V lost 2 bases and J lost 0, with 6 bases in between. This CDR3 is CASSEGASTDTQYF. The CDR3 nucleotides are TGTGCCAGCAGTGAAGGGGCCAGCACAGATACGCAGTATTTT. Variable domain in full (rest from reference TRBV25-1 and TRBJ2-3): EADIYQTPRYLVIGTGKKITLECSQTMGHDKMYWYQQDPGMELHLIHYSYGVNSTEKGDLSSESTVSRIRTEHFPLTLESARPSHTSQYLCASSEGASTDTQYFGPGTRLTVL.

This clonotype has just a few counts. This rearrangement joins TRBV9 to TRBJ2-5; TRBD1 aligns across 7 bases. The germline gives CDR1 SGDLS, CDR2 YYNGEE. The CDR3 runs 15 residues. Losses at the gene ends were 0 bases for V and 4 bases for J; bases not matched to a gene: 6. In DNA, the CDR3 is TGTGCCAGCAGCGTAGGAGGGGGCTGGGGAGAGACCCAGTACTTC. It is translated as CASSVGGGWGETQYF.

This clonotype was recorded many times. V is TRBV12-3 or TRBV12-4 and J is TRBJ1-4, with D possibly TRBD1 on 5 matching bases. The CDR3 spans 14 residues. The V end was cut by 0 bases, the J end by 8 bases, with 10 bases between. DNA of the CDR3: TGTGCCAGCAGTTTAGCGCAGGGTATGGAAAAACTGTTTTTT. This sequence encodes CASSLAQGMEKLFF.

This clonotype has at least ten counts. This chain connects TRBV6-2 or TRBV6-3 to TRBJ1-4; a possible D gene is TRBD1 (5 bases). Trimming stripped 0 bases from V and 0 bases from J, with 17 bases between. Germline V gene sequence: CDR1 MNHEY, CDR2 SVGEGT. The CDR3 runs to 19 residues. CDR3 residues: CASSYSPTTAKATNEKLFF. The CDR3 region has the DNA TGTGCCAGCAGTTACTCCCCGACGACAGCCAAAGCAACTAATGAAAAACTGTTTTTT.

This clonotype was counted ten times or more. The rearrangement uses TRBV7-2 and TRBJ2-1, with TRBD2 matching over 7 bases. Per germline, CDR1 SGHTA and CDR2 FQGNSA. This CDR3 is built from 16 residues. V lost 2 bases and J lost 2; bases outside the gene matches: 6. The CDR3 loop reads CASSLSSGGTYNEQFF. The CDR3 DNA reads TGTGCCAGCAGCTTATCATCGGGAGGCACCTACAATGAGCAGTTCTTC.

This chain links TRBV27 with TRBJ2-7; D is possibly TRBD1 (6 bases). V lost 5 bases and J lost 3, with 14 bases in between. The CDR3 spans 14 residues. Germline V gene sequence: CDR1 MNHEY, CDR2 SMNVEV (reference sequence). For the CDR3, the DNA is TGTGCCAGCAGTGTCATAGGGGGAAACTACGAGCAGTACTTC. Translating it yields CASSVIGGNYEQYF.

This clonotype was seen many times. The V and J genes are TRBV6-2 or TRBV6-3 and TRBJ1-2; D unresolved. Trimming removed 4 bases from V and 1 base from J, with 10 bases in between. This CDR3 has 14 residues. CDR1 MNHEY and CDR2 SVGEGT come from the germline V gene. CDR3: CASSSHSHNYGYTF. The CDR3 coding sequence is TGTGCCAGCAGTTCTCACAGCCATAACTATGGCTACACCTTC.

J is TRBJ2-1 and V is TRBV12-3 or TRBV12-4; D is uncertain. Trimming took off 7 bases at V and 2 bases at J, with 15 bases between the two ends. The CDR3 is made up of 15 amino acids. The DNA of the CDR3 is TGTGCCAGCACCTCTCCTGGGTTACCCTACAATGAGCAGTTCTTC. Translation gives CASTSPGLPYNEQFF.

The chain uses TRBV4-3 and TRBJ1-1; 8 positions agree with TRBD1. Trimming at V came to 2 bases and at J to 5 bases, leaving 4 bases not matched to a gene. Germline CDR1 and CDR2: LGHNA and YSLEER. This CDR3 comprises 14 residues. The CDR3 DNA reads TGCGCCAGCAGCCAAACAGGGGGGAGTACTGAAGCTTTCTTT. It is translated as CASSQTGGSTEAFF.

CDR3 DNA sequence: TGCGCCAGCAGCTTGGACCCCCGTGGAGCAAGTGGCTACACCTTC. Its protein is CASSLDPRGASGYTF. The chain combines TRBV5-1 with TRBJ1-2; D gene ambiguous. Trimming took 0 bases from V and 7 from J, leaving 16 bases between them. This CDR3 has 15 amino acids. Germline V lookup: CDR1 SGHRS, CDR2 YFSETQ. Full variable domain (outside the CDR3, taken from reference TRBV5-1 and TRBJ1-2): KAGVTQTPRYLIKTRGQQVTLSCSPISGHRSVSWYQQTPGQGLQFLFEYFSETQRNKGNFPGRFSGRQFSNSRSEMNVSTLELGDSALYLCASSLDPRGASGYTFGSGTRLTVV.

This clonotype was observed many times. The chain recombines TRBV5-4 with TRBJ2-5; possibly TRBD1 for D (5 bases). Trimming removed 5 bases from V and 5 bases from J, with 10 bases in between. Germline V lookup: CDR1 SGHNT, CDR2 YYREEE (reference sequence). The CDR3 consists of 12 residues. CDR3 DNA: TGTGCCAGCAGAGGGGCTAGGGAGACCCAGTACTTC. As protein: CASRGARETQYF. The full variable domain, completed using reference TRBV5-4 and TRBJ2-5, is ETGVTQSPTHLIKTRGQQVTLRCSSQSGHNTVSWYQQALGQGPQFIFQYYREEENGRGNFPPRFSGLQFPNYSSELNVNALELDDSALYLCASRGARETQYFGPGTRLLVL.

This clonotype was picked up many times. The chain's CDR3 is CATKGSLAGGQGYEQYF. The DNA of the CDR3 is TGTGCCACCAAAGGGTCCCTAGCGGGAGGGCAGGGCTACGAGCAGTACTTC. J is TRBJ2-7 and V is TRBV6-1, with 12 bases fitting TRBD2. The J segment lost 3 bases and the V segment lost 10 bases, leaving 16 bases of the junction unmatched. Germline V gene lookup returns CDR1 MNHNS and CDR2 SASEGT. The CDR3 has 17 amino acids.

This clonotype was observed many times. The rearrangement links TRBV27 to TRBJ1-5; 7 bases match TRBD1. There are 14 residues in the CDR3. J gave up 7 bases and V 6 bases, and 9 bases lay outside the gene matches. The V gene's germline CDR1 is MNHEY and CDR2 SMNVEV (reference sequence). This CDR3 is CASSFTGVVQPQHF. The DNA for the CDR3 is TGTGCCAGCAGCTTTACAGGGGTAGTACAGCCCCAGCATTTT.

V usage is TRBV6-2 or TRBV6-3 and J usage is TRBJ2-7; no firm D call. The CDR3 extends over 12 amino acids. CDR1 and CDR2 from the germline V gene are MNHEY and SVGEGT. V was cut by 6 bases and J by 7 bases, with 13 bases left in between. The CDR3 coding sequence is TGTGCCAGCAGCCCTGATCTAAGGGAGCAGTACTTC. Its translation is CASSPDLREQYF.

Comments on this clonotype: The germline gene is not matched at one end of the junction; a read error may be the cause. The chain couples TRBV6-1 to TRBJ2-4, with D perhaps given as TRBD1 or TRBD2 (7 bases each). From germline, CDR1 is MNHNS and CDR2 SASEGT. The CDR3 has 13 amino acids. The CDR3 DNA follows: TGTGCCAGCAGAACTACAGGGGAGGGCATTCAGTCCTTC. It is translated as CASRTTGEGIQSF.

As concerns this clonotype: Just one base apart from a much larger clone, this may be a read error. The V call is TRBV29-1, the J call TRBJ2-3; unclear D gene. The CDR3 length is 12 residues. Germline assignment: CDR1 SQVTM and CDR2 ANQGSEA. In DNA form, the CDR3 reads TGCAACGTTGAAGACCTCTCGGATACGCAGTATTTT. Encoded protein: CNVEDLSDTQYF.